This T cell receptor (beta chain) was observed in a study of identifying expanded T cells in peripheral blood. Study outcomes and limitations: Two-week clone count variance significantly increased as total template count grew. Approximately 1.1 clones differed between technical replicates, versus about 15 and 19 over time.

Germline CDR1 is SGHTA and CDR2 is FQGNSA. This CDR3 comprises 15 residues. V gave up 8 bases and J gave up 6 bases; unmatched junction bases: 13. Method: immunoSEQ multiplex PCR; TCRdb's copy keeps in-frame clones and lacks some. The sample includes fewer than 80,000 clones, about 85% of them seen just once. Healthy donors had no documented immune events, such as infections, while sampled. Comments on this clone: As yet, its antigen is unknown.

The chain carries TRBV7-2 and TRBJ2-3; 8 positions agree with TRBD2. The sample comprised blood. This receptor was obtained from a person between 18 and 70 years old in good health. The CDR3 DNA reads as TGTGCCAGCGGACCACTAGCGGCCGAATGGGATACGCAGTATTTT. It specifies CASGPLAAEWDTQYF.